Shown below are 10 T cell receptor beta chains from a single sample sequenced in a study of OX40 agonist ivuxolimab in advanced cancers. Using immunoSEQ multiplex PCR, the repertoire was profiled, and TCRdb retains in-frame clones only, with some absent. The sample holds 25,000 to 35,000 clones, about three quarters seen once. Sample: CD4+ or CD8+ T cells sorted from blood, taken in a trial of the OX40 agonist ivuxolimab. The receptors were sampled from an adult with an advanced solid tumor such as melanoma, head and neck, liver or kidney cancer.

This rearrangement joins TRBV2 to TRBJ2-1, with 12 bases identical to TRBD1. Germline V gene lookup returns CDR1 SNHLY and CDR2 FYNNEI. CDR3 length equals 14 residues. V was pared by 7 bases and J by 7 bases, with 5 bases of the junction left unmatched. CDR3 DNA sequence: TGTGCCAGCAAGGGACAGGGGGCTGGTAATGAGCAGTTCTTC. This encodes CASKGQGAGNEQFF.

The V and J genes are TRBV7-9 and TRBJ1-4; 9 bases match TRBD1. The J segment lost 5 bases and the V segment lost 1 base, leaving 2 bases of the junction unmatched. Germline V CDR1 and CDR2: SEHNR, FQNEAQ (reference sequence). This CDR3 comprises 15 residues. The CDR3 loop reads CASSLGGQGNEKLFF. For the CDR3, the DNA is TGTGCCAGCAGCTTAGGTGGACAGGGGAATGAAAAACTGTTTTTT.

The table lists this clone with a count of one. The V gene is TRBV19, the J gene TRBJ1-2; maybe TRBD1 (5 bases). CDR1 and CDR2 from the germline V gene are LNHDA and SQIVND (reference sequence). This CDR3 comprises 15 residues. Trimming took 3 bases from V and 1 from J, leaving 12 bases between them. CDR3 region: CASSIFWGSNYGYTF. The CDR3 DNA follows: TGTGCCAGTAGTATTTTTTGGGGCAGTAACTATGGCTACACCTTC.

The chain employs TRBV2 and TRBJ1-3, with D unclear. CDR3 size: 13 residues. The V and J ends lost 8 bases and 0 bases respectively, with 8 bases between them. Looked up from germline, CDR1 is SNHLY and CDR2 is FYNNEI. The CDR3 is CASARTSGNTIYF. In DNA form, the CDR3 reads TGTGCCAGCGCACGGACCTCTGGAAACACCATATATTTT.

The CDR3 spells CASSENGRNTIYF. The CDR3, as DNA: TGCGCCAGCAGTGAGAACGGAAGAAACACCATATATTTT. The rearrangement links TRBV10-1 to TRBJ1-3; D unresolved. Germline V gives CDR1 WNHNN, CDR2 SYGVQD (reference sequence). This CDR3 spans 13 amino acids. Trimming left V 2 bases short and J 5 bases short, with 7 bases between.

The chain is built from TRBV6-1 and TRBJ2-1; 13 bases line up with TRBD2. This CDR3 is 15 amino acids long. Trimming at V came to 4 bases and at J to 10 bases, leaving 7 bases not matched to a gene. Germline CDR1 MNHNS, CDR2 SASEGT. CDR3 region: CASSGMGLAGQEQFF. CDR3 in DNA: TGTGCCAGCAGTGGGATGGGACTAGCGGGGCAAGAGCAGTTCTTC.

The chain combines TRBV18 with TRBJ2-1; D might be TRBD1 or TRBD2, each matching 7 bases. This CDR3 has 17 amino acids. V was shortened by 0 bases and J by 7 bases, with 19 bases between the two germline ends. Looked up from germline, CDR1 is KGHSH and CDR2 is LQKENI. CDR3 sequence: CASSPPAGGARGNEQFF. DNA of the CDR3: TGTGCCAGCTCACCACCTGCAGGGGGGGCCCGTGGGAATGAGCAGTTCTTC.

This clone was recorded only once. The J gene is TRBJ1-2, the V gene TRBV6-6, with D possibly matching TRBD1 (5 bases). CDR1 and CDR2 (germline): MNHNY, SVGAGI (reference sequence). V was clipped by 2 bases and J by 0 bases, with 13 bases between them. The CDR3 is 16 residues long. This chain's CDR3 is CASSYRDARANYGYTF. As DNA, the CDR3 is TGTGCCAGCAGTTACCGGGACGCCCGAGCTAACTATGGCTACACCTTC.

The chain employs TRBV5-4 and TRBJ1-3; 9 bases match TRBD1. Germline trimming cut 6 bases from V and 1 base from J; bases unmatched to any gene: 8. The CDR3 has 16 amino acids. Germline lookup yields CDR1 SGHNT and CDR2 YYREEE (reference sequence). The CDR3 nucleotides read TGTGCCAGCAAGAGCACAGGGGGCGCATCTGGAAACACCATATATTTT. This translates into CASKSTGGASGNTIYF.

The V and J genes are TRBV6-5 and TRBJ2-3, with D perhaps matching TRBD2 (6 bases). Germline V gene sequence: CDR1 MNHEY, CDR2 SVGAGI. The ends were cut back, 1 base at V and 1 base at J, with 6 bases in the middle. The CDR3 runs 14 residues. CDR3 amino acids: CASSYWRGTDTQYF. The CDR3 coding sequence is TGTGCCAGCAGTTACTGGAGGGGCACAGATACGCAGTATTTT.